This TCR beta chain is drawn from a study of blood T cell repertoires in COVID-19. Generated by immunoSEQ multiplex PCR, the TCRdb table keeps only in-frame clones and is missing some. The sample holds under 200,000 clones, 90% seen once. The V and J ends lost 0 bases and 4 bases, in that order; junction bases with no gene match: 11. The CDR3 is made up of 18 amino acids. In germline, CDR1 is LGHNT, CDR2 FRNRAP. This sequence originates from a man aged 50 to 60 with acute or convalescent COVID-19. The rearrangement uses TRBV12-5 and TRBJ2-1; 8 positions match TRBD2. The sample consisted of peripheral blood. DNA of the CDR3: TGTGCTAGTGGTTTGGTACTCCGGGAGGGTTCCCTTTACAATGAGCAGTTCTTC. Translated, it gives CASGLVLREGSLYNEQFF.